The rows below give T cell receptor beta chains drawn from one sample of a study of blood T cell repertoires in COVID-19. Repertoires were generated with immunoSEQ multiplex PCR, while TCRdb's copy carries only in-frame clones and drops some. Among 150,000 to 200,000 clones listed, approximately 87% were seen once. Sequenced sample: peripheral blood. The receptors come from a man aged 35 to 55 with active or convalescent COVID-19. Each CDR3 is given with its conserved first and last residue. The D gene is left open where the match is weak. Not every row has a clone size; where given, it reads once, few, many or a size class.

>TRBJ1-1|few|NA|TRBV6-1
CASSESQAEAFF
TGTGCCAGCAGTGAATCCCAGGCTGAAGCTTTCTTT
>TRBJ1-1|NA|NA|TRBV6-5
CASSYLTGTEAFF
TGTGCCAGCAGTTACCTAACGGGCACTGAAGCTTTCTTT
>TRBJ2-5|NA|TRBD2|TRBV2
CASGKAGVGETQYF
TGTGCCAGCGGGAAAGCGGGGGTTGGGGAGACCCAGTACTTC
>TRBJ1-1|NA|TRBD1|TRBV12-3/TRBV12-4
CASSDRVAEAFF
TGTGCCAGCAGCGACAGGGTCGCTGAAGCTTTCTTT
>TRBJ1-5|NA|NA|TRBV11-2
CASSSGENQPQHF
TGTGCCAGCAGCTCAGGGGAGAACCAGCCCCAGCATTTT
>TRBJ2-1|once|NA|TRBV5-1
CASSLSGNEQFF
TGCGCCAGCAGCTTGAGCGGGAATGAGCAGTTCTTC
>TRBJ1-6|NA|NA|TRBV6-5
CASGPANYNSPLHF
TGTGCCAGCGGGCCCGCGAACTATAATTCACCCCTCCACTTT
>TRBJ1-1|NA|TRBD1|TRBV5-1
CASSSRQGDGEAFF
TGCGCCAGCAGCTCCCGACAGGGGGACGGCGAAGCTTTCTTT
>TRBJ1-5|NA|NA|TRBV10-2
CASSENLGGNQPQHF
TGCGCCAGCAGTGAGAATTTGGGCGGCAATCAGCCCCAGCATTTT
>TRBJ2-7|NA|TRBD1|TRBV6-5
CASSYSRDRTYEQYF
TGTGCCAGCAGTTACTCCCGGGACAGGACCTACGAGCAGTACTTC
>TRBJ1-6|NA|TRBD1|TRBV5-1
CASSRTGTGVGAYNSPLHF
TGCGCCAGCAGCAGAACCGGGACAGGGGTTGGTGCCTATAATTCACCCCTCCACTTT
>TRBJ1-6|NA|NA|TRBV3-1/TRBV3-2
CASSQGAGGDSPLHF
TGTGCCAGCAGCCAGGGGGCGGGAGGGGATTCACCCCTCCACTTT
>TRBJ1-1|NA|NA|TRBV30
CAWEDSYTEAFF
TGTGCCTGGGAGGACAGTTACACTGAAGCTTTCTTT
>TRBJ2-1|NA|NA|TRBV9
CASSVAGGAAYNEQFF
TGTGCCAGCAGCGTAGCAGGAGGGGCGGCCTACAATGAGCAGTTCTTC
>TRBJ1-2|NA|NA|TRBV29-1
CSVERGGVYGYTF
TGCAGCGTTGAACGCGGGGGGGTATATGGCTACACCTTC
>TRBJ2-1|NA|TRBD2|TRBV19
CASNPGGLSYNEQFF
TGTGCCAGTAATCCGGGGGGTCTCTCCTACAATGAGCAGTTCTTC
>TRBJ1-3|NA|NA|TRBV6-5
CASSYGGAPGNTIYF
TGTGCCAGCAGTTACGGGGGGGCCCCTGGAAACACCATATATTTT
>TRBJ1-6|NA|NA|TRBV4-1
CASSQDRPRNSPLHF
TGCGCCAGCAGCCAAGATCGGCCGAGGAATTCACCCCTCCACTTT
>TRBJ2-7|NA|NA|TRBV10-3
CAISVQGEGEQYF
TGTGCCATCAGTGTACAGGGTGAAGGCGAGCAGTACTTC
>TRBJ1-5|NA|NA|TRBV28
CASTPGGNNQPQHF
TGTGCCAGCACCCCCGGAGGGAACAATCAGCCCCAGCATTTT
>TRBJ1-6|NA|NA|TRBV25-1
CASSGSGGLAPLHF
TGTGCCAGCAGTGGTTCCGGCGGTCTGGCACCCCTCCACTTT
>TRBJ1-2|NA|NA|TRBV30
CAWSVQTAYGYTF
TGTGCCTGGAGTGTACAAACAGCTTATGGCTACACCTTC
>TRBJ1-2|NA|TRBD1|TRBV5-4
CATGGQGRRGYTF
TGTGCCACCGGTGGACAGGGTCGCAGGGGCTACACCTTC
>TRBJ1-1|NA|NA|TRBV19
CASSVAGDTEAFF
TGTGCCAGTAGTGTCGCAGGGGACACTGAAGCTTTCTTT
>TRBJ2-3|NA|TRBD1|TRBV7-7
CASSKGQGSTDTQYF
TGTGCTAGCAGTAAAGGACAGGGATCCACAGATACGCAGTATTTT
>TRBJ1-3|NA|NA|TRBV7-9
CASSSTEISGNTIYF
TGTGCCAGCAGCTCCACAGAGATCTCTGGAAACACCATATATTTT
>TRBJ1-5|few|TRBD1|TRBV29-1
CSVVEGAGNQPQHF
TGCAGCGTTGTGGAGGGGGCTGGCAATCAGCCCCAGCATTTT
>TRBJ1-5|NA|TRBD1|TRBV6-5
CASSSTGQGYQPQHF
TGTGCCAGCAGTTCGACGGGACAGGGTTATCAGCCCCAGCATTTT
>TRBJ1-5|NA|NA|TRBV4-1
CASSQTRTSNQPQHF
TGCGCCAGCAGCCAAACCCGGACATCTAATCAGCCCCAGCATTTT
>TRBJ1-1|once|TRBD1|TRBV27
CASSLSLLIGDRGDTEAFF
TGTGCCAGCAGTTTATCTCTGTTAATAGGGGACAGGGGTGATACTGAAGCTTTCTTT
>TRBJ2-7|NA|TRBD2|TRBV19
CASSISGGGPPYEQYF
TGTGCCAGTAGTATCTCTGGCGGGGGGCCTCCCTACGAGCAGTACTTC
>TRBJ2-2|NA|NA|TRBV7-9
CASSLYGRSNTGELFF
TGTGCCAGCAGCTTATATGGCCGCTCGAACACCGGGGAGCTGTTTTTT
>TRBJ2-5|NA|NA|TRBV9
CASSARQQETQYF
TGTGCCAGCAGCGCCCGACAGCAAGAGACCCAGTACTTC